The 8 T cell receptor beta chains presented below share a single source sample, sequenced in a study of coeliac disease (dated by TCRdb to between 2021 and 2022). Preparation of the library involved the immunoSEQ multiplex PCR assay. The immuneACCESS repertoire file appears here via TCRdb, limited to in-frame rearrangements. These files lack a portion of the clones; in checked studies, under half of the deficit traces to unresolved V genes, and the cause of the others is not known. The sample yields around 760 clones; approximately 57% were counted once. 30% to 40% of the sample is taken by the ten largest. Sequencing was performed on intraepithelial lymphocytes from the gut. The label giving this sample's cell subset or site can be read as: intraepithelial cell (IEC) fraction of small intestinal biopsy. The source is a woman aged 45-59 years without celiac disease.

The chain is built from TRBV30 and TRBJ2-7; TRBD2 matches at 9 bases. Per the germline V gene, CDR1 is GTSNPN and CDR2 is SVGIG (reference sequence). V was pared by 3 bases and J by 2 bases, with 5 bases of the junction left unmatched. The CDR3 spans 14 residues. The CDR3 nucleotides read TGTGCCTGGAGGGGTAGCGGGGGCCCCTACGAGCAGTACTTC. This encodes CAWRGSGGPYEQYF.

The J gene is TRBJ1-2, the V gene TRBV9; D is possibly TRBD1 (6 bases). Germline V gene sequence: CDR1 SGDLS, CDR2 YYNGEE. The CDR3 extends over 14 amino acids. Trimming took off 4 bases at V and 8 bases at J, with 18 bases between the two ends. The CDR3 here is CASSSPSRGGGYTF. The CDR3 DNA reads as TGTGCCAGCAGCTCCCCTAGCAGGGGTGGAGGCTACACCTTC.

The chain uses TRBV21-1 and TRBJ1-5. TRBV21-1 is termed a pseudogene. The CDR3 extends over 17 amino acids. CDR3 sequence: CASRRVLLHWHHQPQHF. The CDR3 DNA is TGTGCCAGCAGACGGGTTTTGCTACATTGGCATCATCAGCCCCAGCATTTT.

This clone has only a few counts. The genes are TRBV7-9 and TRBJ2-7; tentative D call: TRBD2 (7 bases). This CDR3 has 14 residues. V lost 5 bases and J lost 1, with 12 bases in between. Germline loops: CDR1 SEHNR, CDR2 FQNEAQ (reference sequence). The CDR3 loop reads CASSPRGASYEQYF. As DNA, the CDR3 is TGTGCCAGCAGCCCTCGGGGGGCTTCCTACGAGCAGTACTTC.

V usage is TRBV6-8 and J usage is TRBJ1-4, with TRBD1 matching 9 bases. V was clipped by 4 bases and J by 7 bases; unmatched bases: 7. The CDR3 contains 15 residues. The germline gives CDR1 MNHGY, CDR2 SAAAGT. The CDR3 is CASSWSQGAGEKLFF. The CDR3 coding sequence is TGTGCCAGCAGTTGGTCACAGGGGGCGGGTGAAAAACTGTTTTTT.

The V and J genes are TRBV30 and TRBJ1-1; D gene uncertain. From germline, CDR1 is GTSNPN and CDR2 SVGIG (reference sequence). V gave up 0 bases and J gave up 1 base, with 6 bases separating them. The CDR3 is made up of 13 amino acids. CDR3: CAWSVFGNTEAFF. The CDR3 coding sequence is TGTGCCTGGAGTGTATTCGGGAACACTGAAGCTTTCTTT. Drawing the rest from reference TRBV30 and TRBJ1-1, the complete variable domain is SQTIHQWPATLVQPVGSPLSLECTVEGTSNPNLYWYRQAAGRGLQLLFYSVGIGQISSEVPQNLSASRPQDRQFILSSKKLLLSDSGFYLCAWSVFGNTEAFFGQGTRLTVV.

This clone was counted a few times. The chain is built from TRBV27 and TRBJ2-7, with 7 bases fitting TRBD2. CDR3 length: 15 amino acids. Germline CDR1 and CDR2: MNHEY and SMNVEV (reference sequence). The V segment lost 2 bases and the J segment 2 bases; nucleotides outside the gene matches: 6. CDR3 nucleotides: TGTGCCAGCAGTTTAATAGGGGACTATCCCTACGAGCAGTACTTC. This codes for CASSLIGDYPYEQYF.

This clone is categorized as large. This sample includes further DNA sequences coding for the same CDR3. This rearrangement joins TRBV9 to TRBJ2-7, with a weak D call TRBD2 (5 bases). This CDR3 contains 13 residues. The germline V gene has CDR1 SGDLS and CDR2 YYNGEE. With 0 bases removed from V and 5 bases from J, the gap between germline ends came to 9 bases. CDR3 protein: CASSVAWGDEQYF. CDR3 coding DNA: TGTGCCAGCAGCGTAGCTTGGGGAGACGAGCAGTACTTC.